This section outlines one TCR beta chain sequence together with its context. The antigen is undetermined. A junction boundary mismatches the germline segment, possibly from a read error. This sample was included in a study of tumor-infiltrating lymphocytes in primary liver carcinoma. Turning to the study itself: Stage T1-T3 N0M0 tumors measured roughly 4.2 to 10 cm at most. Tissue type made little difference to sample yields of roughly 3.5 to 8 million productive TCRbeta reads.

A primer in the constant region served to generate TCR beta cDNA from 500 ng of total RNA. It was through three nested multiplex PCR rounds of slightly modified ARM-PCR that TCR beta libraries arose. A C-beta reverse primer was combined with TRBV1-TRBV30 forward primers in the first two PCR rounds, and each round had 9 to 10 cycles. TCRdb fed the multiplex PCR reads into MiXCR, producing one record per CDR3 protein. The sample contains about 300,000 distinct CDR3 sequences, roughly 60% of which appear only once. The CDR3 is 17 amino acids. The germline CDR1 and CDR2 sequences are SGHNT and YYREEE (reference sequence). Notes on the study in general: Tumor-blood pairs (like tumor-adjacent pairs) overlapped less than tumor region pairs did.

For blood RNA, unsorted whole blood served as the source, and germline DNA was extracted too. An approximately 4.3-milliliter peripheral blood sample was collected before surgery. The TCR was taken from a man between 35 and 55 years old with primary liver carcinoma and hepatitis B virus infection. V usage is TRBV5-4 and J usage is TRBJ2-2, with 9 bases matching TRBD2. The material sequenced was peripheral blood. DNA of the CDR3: TGTGCCAGCAGCCTGGGGGCTAGCGGGGCGAACGCCGGGGAGCTGTTTTTT. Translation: CASSLGASGANAGELFF.